This TCR beta chain was documented in a study of T cell repertoires in cytomegalovirus infection. Study results and limitations: The ex vivo response showed dominance by HLA-C-restricted CMV-specific TCR beta clonotypes.

Germline V gene data show CDR1 as SQVTM and CDR2 as ANQGSEA. V was cut by 1 base and J by 0 bases, with 6 bases left in between. This CDR3 region has 13 residues. Concerning this clonotype itself: Its antigen is still unknown.

One entry per CDR3 protein results from TCRdb running MiXCR on the reads. This sample has 600,000 to 700,000 distinct CDR3 sequences, with roughly 30% found just once. The genes are TRBV29-1 and TRBJ1-1; D is perhaps TRBD1 (5 bases). Sequenced here: cultured PBMCs, sampled from culture after CMV antigen stimulation. This receptor was obtained from a human donor in good health (CMV status not recorded). Some clones in this sample may be carry-over from other donors' samples. CDR3 region: CSVEGGLNTEAFF. The DNA for the CDR3 is TGCAGCGTTGAAGGGGGCTTGAACACTGAAGCTTTCTTT.